This T cell receptor (beta chain) was identified during a study of blood T cells in healthy people across ages. Study results and limitations: Unknown CMV status may confound age-related changes in expanded clones.

CDR1 is SGHVS and CDR2 is FQNEAQ in the germline V gene. The CDR3 loop spans 16 amino acids. J lost 5 bases, V lost 5 bases, and 14 bases had no gene match. With a J-beta primer mix and a sample-barcoded 5' primer, a second PCR ran about 7 to 12 cycles. From the 5' RACE reads, TCRdb called clonotypes with MiXCR, one entry per CDR3 protein. This table has fewer than 950,000 distinct CDR3 sequences, approximately 55% appearing once. Notes on this clonotype: Antigen specificity is unknown.

The genes are TRBV7-8 and TRBJ2-5; 7 bases are shared with TRBD2. Material: blood. The TCR comes from a man at least 80 years old in good health. This chain's CDR3 is CASSRPLTSEGETQYF. CDR3 in DNA: TGTGCCAGCAGCCGCCCCCTAACTAGCGAGGGTGAGACCCAGTACTTC.